The rows below give T cell receptor beta chains drawn from one sample of a study of blood T cell repertoires in COVID-19. Libraries were prepared by immunoSEQ multiplex PCR; TCRdb keeps only in-frame clonotypes and omits some of them. This table has over 55,000 clones, 60% to 75% appearing once. Sequencing input: peripheral blood. The receptors were sampled from a woman in her seventies with acute or convalescent COVID-19. CDR3s include the opening cysteine and the closing phenylalanine or tryptophan. A D gene is named only where the DNA matches it firmly. Clone sizes are given selectively: once, few, many, or a class where the clone is expanded.

J gene: TRBJ2-5
CDR3 length: 12
D gene: NA
V gene: TRBV13
clone size: NA
CDR3 DNA: TGTGCCAGCAGCTTAGGCATGGAGACCCAGTACTTC
CDR3 protein: CASSLGMETQYF

J gene: TRBJ2-3
CDR3 length: 16
D gene: NA
V gene: TRBV14
clone size: NA
CDR3 DNA: TGTGCCAGCAGCCAAGTAAGCGGCTATAGCACAGATACGCAGTATTTT
CDR3 protein: CASSQVSGYSTDTQYF

J gene: TRBJ1-1
CDR3 length: 15
D gene: TRBD1
V gene: TRBV5-1
clone size: few
CDR3 DNA: TGCGCCAGCAGCTTAAGACAGGGATTGAACACTGAAGCTTTCTTT
CDR3 protein: CASSLRQGLNTEAFF

J gene: TRBJ2-7
CDR3 length: 15
D gene: NA
V gene: TRBV11-1
clone size: once
CDR3 DNA: TGTGCCAGCAGCTTAGGGGGACAAATCTCCTACGAGCAGTACTTC
CDR3 protein: CASSLGGQISYEQYF

J gene: TRBJ2-3
CDR3 length: 14
D gene: NA
V gene: TRBV9
clone size: few
CDR3 DNA: TGTGCCAGCAGCGTTCCGGGATCACCATGGCCGCAGTATTTT
CDR3 protein: CASSVPGSPWPQYF

J gene: TRBJ1-5
CDR3 length: 15
D gene: NA
V gene: TRBV7-9
clone size: NA
CDR3 DNA: TGTGCCAGCAGCCAGGCGGGTCTCGGCAATCAGCCCCAGCATTTT
CDR3 protein: CASSQAGLGNQPQHF

J gene: TRBJ2-5
CDR3 length: 16
D gene: TRBD2
V gene: TRBV6-2/TRBV6-3
clone size: NA
CDR3 DNA: TGTGCCAGCAGTTACTCGACTAGCGGGGTACAAGAGACCCAGTACTTC
CDR3 protein: CASSYSTSGVQETQYF

J gene: TRBJ2-5
CDR3 length: 10
D gene: NA
V gene: TRBV29-1
clone size: NA
CDR3 DNA: TGCAGCGTTGCCGGAGAGACCCAGTACTTC
CDR3 protein: CSVAGETQYF

J gene: TRBJ1-1
CDR3 length: 14
D gene: NA
V gene: TRBV3-1/TRBV3-2
clone size: NA
CDR3 DNA: TGTGCCAGCAGCCGTCTAGGGGGGGACACTGAAGCTTTCTTT
CDR3 protein: CASSRLGGDTEAFF

J gene: TRBJ1-2
CDR3 length: 12
D gene: TRBD1
V gene: TRBV2
clone size: few
CDR3 DNA: TGTGCCAGCACCGGACAGGGAGGGGGCTACACCTTC
CDR3 protein: CASTGQGGGYTF

J gene: TRBJ2-1
CDR3 length: 14
D gene: NA
V gene: TRBV6-1
clone size: NA
CDR3 DNA: TGTGCCAGCAGTGAGCTTTGGGCTCGCAATGAGCAGTTCTTC
CDR3 protein: CASSELWARNEQFF

J gene: TRBJ2-2
CDR3 length: 15
D gene: TRBD1
V gene: TRBV30
clone size: NA
CDR3 DNA: TGTGCCTGGAGTTTTTGGGACAGGTACACCGGGGAGCTGTTTTTT
CDR3 protein: CAWSFWDRYTGELFF

J gene: TRBJ1-2
CDR3 length: 13
D gene: NA
V gene: TRBV7-2
clone size: NA
CDR3 DNA: TGTGCCAGCAGCTTAGGGGTAGGAGACGGCTACACCTTC
CDR3 protein: CASSLGVGDGYTF

J gene: TRBJ2-3
CDR3 length: 15
D gene: TRBD1
V gene: TRBV11-3
clone size: NA
CDR3 DNA: TGTGCCAGCAGCGTCGGGACAGGGAACACAGATACGCAGTATTTT
CDR3 protein: CASSVGTGNTDTQYF

J gene: TRBJ1-3
CDR3 length: 16
D gene: TRBD1
V gene: TRBV9
clone size: NA
CDR3 DNA: TGTGCCAGCAGCAAAAGGACAGGGCCCTCTGGAAACACCATATATTTT
CDR3 protein: CASSKRTGPSGNTIYF

J gene: TRBJ1-2
CDR3 length: 15
D gene: NA
V gene: TRBV6-2/TRBV6-3
clone size: once
CDR3 DNA: TGTGCCAGCAGTCCCCCGACAGGACTCGGGAAGGGCTACACCTTC
CDR3 protein: CASSPPTGLGKGYTF

J gene: TRBJ1-2
CDR3 length: 15
D gene: NA
V gene: TRBV4-3
clone size: NA
CDR3 DNA: TGCGCCAGCAGCCAAGATATCCGGACTAAGGGTGGCTACACCTTC
CDR3 protein: CASSQDIRTKGGYTF

J gene: TRBJ2-1
CDR3 length: 15
D gene: NA
V gene: TRBV5-1
clone size: NA
CDR3 DNA: TGCGCCAGCAGCGTGCCGGCGGGGGCCGCCAATGAGCAGTTCTTC
CDR3 protein: CASSVPAGAANEQFF

J gene: TRBJ1-3
CDR3 length: 17
D gene: NA
V gene: TRBV5-6
clone size: NA
CDR3 DNA: TGTGCCAGCAGCCTCCTAGACAGGCCCCACTCTGGAAACACCATATATTTT
CDR3 protein: CASSLLDRPHSGNTIYF

J gene: TRBJ2-7
CDR3 length: 13
D gene: NA
V gene: TRBV28
clone size: NA
CDR3 DNA: TGTGCCAGCAGTTTGGGGTCGGTAGCGAGACAGTACTTC
CDR3 protein: CASSLGSVARQYF

J gene: TRBJ2-3
CDR3 length: 15
D gene: TRBD1
V gene: TRBV6-4
clone size: NA
CDR3 DNA: TGTGCCAGCAGTCCACAGGGGGCGAGGGCAGATACGCAGTATTTT
CDR3 protein: CASSPQGARADTQYF

J gene: TRBJ2-7
CDR3 length: 15
D gene: NA
V gene: TRBV25-1
clone size: NA
CDR3 DNA: TGTGCCAGCAGTGAAGTCCGGACAGCCTCCTACGAGCAGTACTTC
CDR3 protein: CASSEVRTASYEQYF

J gene: TRBJ1-3
CDR3 length: 14
D gene: NA
V gene: TRBV7-2
clone size: NA
CDR3 DNA: TGTGCCAGCAGACCGGGGGAGTCTGGAAACACCATATATTTT
CDR3 protein: CASRPGESGNTIYF

J gene: TRBJ1-4
CDR3 length: 12
D gene: NA
V gene: TRBV27
clone size: NA
CDR3 DNA: TGTGCCAGCAGTTTCGGGGGGGAAAAACTGTTTTTT
CDR3 protein: CASSFGGEKLFF

J gene: TRBJ2-7
CDR3 length: 15
D gene: TRBD2
V gene: TRBV11-2
clone size: NA
CDR3 DNA: TGTGCCAGCAGCCGGACTAGCGGGGGCTCCTACGAGCAGTACTTC
CDR3 protein: CASSRTSGGSYEQYF

J gene: TRBJ1-2
CDR3 length: 15
D gene: NA
V gene: TRBV6-5
clone size: NA
CDR3 DNA: TGTGCCAGCAGTTACGCCGACAGGCGGCTTGACGGCTACACCTTC
CDR3 protein: CASSYADRRLDGYTF

J gene: TRBJ1-5
CDR3 length: 13
D gene: NA
V gene: TRBV7-8
clone size: NA
CDR3 DNA: TGTGCCAGCAGCTTGGAGCGCAATCAGCCCCAGCATTTT
CDR3 protein: CASSLERNQPQHF

J gene: TRBJ1-2
CDR3 length: 13
D gene: NA
V gene: TRBV6-5
clone size: NA
CDR3 DNA: TGTGCCAGCAGTTACGGGGGGGACTATGGCTACACCTTC
CDR3 protein: CASSYGGDYGYTF

J gene: TRBJ1-1
CDR3 length: 14
D gene: NA
V gene: TRBV18
clone size: few
CDR3 DNA: TGTGCCAGCTCACCTTCGGGAGGGGGGACTGAAGCTTTCTTT
CDR3 protein: CASSPSGGGTEAFF

J gene: TRBJ1-1
CDR3 length: 15
D gene: NA
V gene: TRBV5-1
clone size: once
CDR3 DNA: TGCGCCAGCAGCTTGGGAGTACGGTCGGGAACTGAAGCTTTCTTT
CDR3 protein: CASSLGVRSGTEAFF

J gene: TRBJ2-5
CDR3 length: 12
D gene: TRBD1
V gene: TRBV12-3/TRBV12-4
clone size: NA
CDR3 DNA: TGTGCCAGCAAGGGGGCAGGAGAGACCCAGTACTTC
CDR3 protein: CASKGAGETQYF

J gene: TRBJ1-1
CDR3 length: 17
D gene: NA
V gene: TRBV7-6
clone size: NA
CDR3 DNA: TGTGCCAGCAGCTTAGCCCGACCGGCTCGGGTAGGCACTGAAGCTTTCTTT
CDR3 protein: CASSLARPARVGTEAFF

J gene: TRBJ1-1
CDR3 length: 15
D gene: NA
V gene: TRBV10-2
clone size: NA
CDR3 DNA: TGCGCCAGCAGTGAAAGGGGCAGGGTGAACACTGAAGCTTTCTTT
CDR3 protein: CASSERGRVNTEAFF

J gene: TRBJ2-7
CDR3 length: 17
D gene: TRBD2
V gene: TRBV2
clone size: NA
CDR3 DNA: TGTGCCAGCAGCGCTGGACTAGCGGGGGGACTCACCTACGAGCAGTACTTC
CDR3 protein: CASSAGLAGGLTYEQYF

J gene: TRBJ2-1
CDR3 length: 15
D gene: NA
V gene: TRBV28
clone size: once
CDR3 DNA: TGTGCCAGCAGTCCCACGATGGTAGGGGCGGAAGAGCAGTTCTTC
CDR3 protein: CASSPTMVGAEEQFF

J gene: TRBJ2-1
CDR3 length: 12
D gene: NA
V gene: TRBV19
clone size: NA
CDR3 DNA: TGTGCCACCGGACTGACCTACAATGAGCAGTTCTTC
CDR3 protein: CATGLTYNEQFF

J gene: TRBJ1-5
CDR3 length: 16
D gene: TRBD1
V gene: TRBV5-6
clone size: few
CDR3 DNA: TGTGCCAGCACCACTCTGGCAGGGGGCGGCAATCAGCCCCAGCATTTT
CDR3 protein: CASTTLAGGGNQPQHF

J gene: TRBJ2-3
CDR3 length: 11
D gene: NA
V gene: TRBV6-6
clone size: few
CDR3 DNA: TGTGCCAGCAGTTATATAGATACGCAGTATTTT
CDR3 protein: CASSYIDTQYF

J gene: TRBJ2-7
CDR3 length: 14
D gene: TRBD2
V gene: TRBV28
clone size: once
CDR3 DNA: TGTGCCAGCAGTTTAACCGGGGGGGCCTACGAGCAGTACTTC
CDR3 protein: CASSLTGGAYEQYF

J gene: TRBJ2-2
CDR3 length: 14
D gene: NA
V gene: TRBV7-2
clone size: NA
CDR3 DNA: TGTGCCAGCAGCTTGCTAGCAGGAGGCGGGGAGCTGTTTTTT
CDR3 protein: CASSLLAGGGELFF

J gene: TRBJ1-6
CDR3 length: 15
D gene: TRBD1
V gene: TRBV5-6
clone size: NA
CDR3 DNA: TGTGCCAGCAGCCCTCTACAGGGGGCGATTTCACCCCTCCACTTT
CDR3 protein: CASSPLQGAISPLHF

J gene: TRBJ2-5
CDR3 length: 17
D gene: TRBD1
V gene: TRBV7-6
clone size: NA
CDR3 DNA: TGTGCCAGCAGCTTAGGGGCTTATACGGGACAGCAAGAGACCCAGTACTTC
CDR3 protein: CASSLGAYTGQQETQYF